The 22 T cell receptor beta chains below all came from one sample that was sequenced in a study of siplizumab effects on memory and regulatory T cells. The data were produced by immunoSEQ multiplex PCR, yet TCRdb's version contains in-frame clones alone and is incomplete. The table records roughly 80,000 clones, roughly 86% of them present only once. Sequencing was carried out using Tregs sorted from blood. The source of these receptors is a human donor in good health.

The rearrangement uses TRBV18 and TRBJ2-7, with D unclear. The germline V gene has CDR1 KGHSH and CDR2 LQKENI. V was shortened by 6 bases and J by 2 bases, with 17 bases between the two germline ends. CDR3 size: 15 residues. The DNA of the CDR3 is TGTGCCAGCTCCCGAGACGCCTCAGGCACCTACGAGCAGTACTTC. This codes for CASSRDASGTYEQYF. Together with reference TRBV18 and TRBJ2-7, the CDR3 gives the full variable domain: NAGVMQNPRHLVRRRGQEARLRCSPMKGHSHVYWYRQLPEEGLKFMVYLQKENIIDESGMPKERFSAEFPKEGPSILRIQQVVRGDSAAYFCASSRDASGTYEQYFGPGTRLTVT.

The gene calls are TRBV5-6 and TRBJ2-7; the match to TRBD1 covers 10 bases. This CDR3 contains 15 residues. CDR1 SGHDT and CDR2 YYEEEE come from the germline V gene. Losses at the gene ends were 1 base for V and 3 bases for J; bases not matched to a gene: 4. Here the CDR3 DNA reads TGTGCCAGCAGCTTGAAGGGACAGGGGCACTACGAGCAGTACTTC. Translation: CASSLKGQGHYEQYF.

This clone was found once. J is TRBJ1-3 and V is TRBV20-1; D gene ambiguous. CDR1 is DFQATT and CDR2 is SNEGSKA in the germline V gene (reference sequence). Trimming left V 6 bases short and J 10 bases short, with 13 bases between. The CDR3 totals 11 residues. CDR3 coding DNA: TGCAGTGCCCCTTTTTTAGGAACCATATATTTT. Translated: CSAPFLGTIYF.

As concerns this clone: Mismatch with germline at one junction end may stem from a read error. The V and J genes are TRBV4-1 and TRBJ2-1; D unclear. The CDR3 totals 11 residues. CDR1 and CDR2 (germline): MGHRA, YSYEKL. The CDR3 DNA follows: TGTGCCAGCAGCCAAGAGTATGAGCAGTTCTTC. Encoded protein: CASSQEYEQFF.

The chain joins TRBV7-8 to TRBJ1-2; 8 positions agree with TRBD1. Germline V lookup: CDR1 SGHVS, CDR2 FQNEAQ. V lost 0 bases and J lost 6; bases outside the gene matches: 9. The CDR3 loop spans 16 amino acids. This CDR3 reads CASSLAFLDRANGYTF. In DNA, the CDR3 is TGTGCCAGCAGCTTAGCATTTTTGGACAGGGCGAATGGCTACACCTTC.

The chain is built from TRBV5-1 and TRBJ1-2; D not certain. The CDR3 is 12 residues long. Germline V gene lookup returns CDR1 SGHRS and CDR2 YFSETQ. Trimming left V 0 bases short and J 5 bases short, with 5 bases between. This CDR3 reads CASSLEGYGYTF. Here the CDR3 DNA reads TGCGCCAGCAGCTTGGAAGGGTATGGCTACACCTTC.

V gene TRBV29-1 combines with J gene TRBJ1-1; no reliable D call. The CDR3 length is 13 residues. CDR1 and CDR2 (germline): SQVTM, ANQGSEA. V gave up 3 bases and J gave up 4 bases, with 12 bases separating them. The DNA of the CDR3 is TGCAGCGTTGATATGTACCCAGCCACTGAAGCTTTCTTT. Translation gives CSVDMYPATEAFF.

The DNA of the CDR3 is TGTGCCAGCAGCTCGGGACAGACTTTAAACACCATATATTTT. Residues: CASSSGQTLNTIYF. The genes are TRBV7-9 and TRBJ1-3; 7 nucleotides agree with TRBD1. J lost 6 bases, V lost 4 bases, and 6 bases had no gene match. CDR1 and CDR2 (germline): SEHNR, FQNEAQ (reference sequence). The CDR3 is made up of 14 amino acids. Filled out from reference TRBV7-9 and TRBJ1-3, the complete variable domain reads DTGVSQNPRHKITKRGQNVTFRCDPISEHNRLYWYRQTLGQGPEFLTYFQNEAQLEKSRLLSDRFSAERPKGSFSTLEIQRTEQGDSAMYLCASSSGQTLNTIYFGEGSWLTVV.

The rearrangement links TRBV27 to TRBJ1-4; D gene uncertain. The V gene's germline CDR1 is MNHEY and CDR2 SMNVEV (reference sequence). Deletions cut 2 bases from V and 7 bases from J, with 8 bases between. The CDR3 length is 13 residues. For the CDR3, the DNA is TGTGCCAGCAGTTTAAGGTGGGGTGAAAAACTGTTTTTT. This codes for CASSLRWGEKLFF.

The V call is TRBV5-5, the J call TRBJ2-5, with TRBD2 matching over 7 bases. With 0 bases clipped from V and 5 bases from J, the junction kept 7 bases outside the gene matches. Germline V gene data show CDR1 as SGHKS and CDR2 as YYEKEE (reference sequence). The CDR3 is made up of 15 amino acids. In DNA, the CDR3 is TGTGCCAGCAGCTTGGGGGTCAGGGAGGGCGAGACCCAGTACTTC. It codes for CASSLGVREGETQYF.

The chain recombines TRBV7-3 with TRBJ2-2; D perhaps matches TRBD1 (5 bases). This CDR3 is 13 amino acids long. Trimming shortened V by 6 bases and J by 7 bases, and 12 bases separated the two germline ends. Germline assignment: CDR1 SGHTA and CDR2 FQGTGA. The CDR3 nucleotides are TGTGCCAGCAGACGACAGAATGACGGGGAGCTGTTTTTT. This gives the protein CASRRQNDGELFF.

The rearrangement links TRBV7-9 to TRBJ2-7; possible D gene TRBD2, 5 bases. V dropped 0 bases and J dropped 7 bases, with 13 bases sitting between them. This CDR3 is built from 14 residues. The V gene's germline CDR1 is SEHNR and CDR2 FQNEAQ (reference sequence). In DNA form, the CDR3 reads TGTGCCAGCAGCTTAGCGGCGAACCCGGGGGAGCAGTACTTC. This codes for CASSLAANPGEQYF.

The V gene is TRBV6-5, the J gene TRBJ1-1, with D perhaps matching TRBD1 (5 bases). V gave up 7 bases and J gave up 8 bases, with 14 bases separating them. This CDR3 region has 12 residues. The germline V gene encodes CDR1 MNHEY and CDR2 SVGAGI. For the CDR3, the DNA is TGTGCCAGCAAAGGGACCTACGGGGAAGCTTTCTTT. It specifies CASKGTYGEAFF.

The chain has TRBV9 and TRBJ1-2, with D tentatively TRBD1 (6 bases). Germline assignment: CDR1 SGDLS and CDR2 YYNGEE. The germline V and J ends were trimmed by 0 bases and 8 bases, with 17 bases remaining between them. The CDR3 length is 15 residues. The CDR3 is CASSVGGTGLGGYTF. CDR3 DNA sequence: TGTGCCAGCAGCGTAGGGGGAACAGGGCTCGGCGGCTACACCTTC.

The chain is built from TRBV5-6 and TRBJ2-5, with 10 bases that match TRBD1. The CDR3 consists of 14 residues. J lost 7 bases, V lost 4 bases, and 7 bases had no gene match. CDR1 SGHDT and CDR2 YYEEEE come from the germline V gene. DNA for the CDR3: TGTGCCAGCAGCGGGGACAGGGGAGATGGGACCCAGTACTTC. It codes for CASSGDRGDGTQYF.

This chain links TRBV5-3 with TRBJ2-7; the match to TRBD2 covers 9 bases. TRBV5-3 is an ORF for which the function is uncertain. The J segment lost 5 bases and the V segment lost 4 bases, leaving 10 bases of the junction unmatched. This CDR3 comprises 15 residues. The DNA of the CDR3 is TGTGCCAGAAGCCCGGGACTAGCTTGTGTTGACGAGCAGTACTTC. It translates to CARSPGLACVDEQYF.

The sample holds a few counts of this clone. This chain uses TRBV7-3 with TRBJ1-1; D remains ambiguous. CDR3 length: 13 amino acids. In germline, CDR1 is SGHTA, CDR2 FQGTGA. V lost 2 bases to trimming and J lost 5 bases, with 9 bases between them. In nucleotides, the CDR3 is TGTGCCAGCAGCTTAGTTGGCCAGACTGAAGCTTTCTTT. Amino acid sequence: CASSLVGQTEAFF.

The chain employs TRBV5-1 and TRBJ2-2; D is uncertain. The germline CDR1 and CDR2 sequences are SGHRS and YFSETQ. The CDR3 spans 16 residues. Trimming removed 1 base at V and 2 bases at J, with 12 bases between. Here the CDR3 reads CASSLYLPENTGELFF. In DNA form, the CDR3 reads TGCGCCAGCAGCTTGTATCTCCCGGAAAACACCGGGGAGCTGTTTTTT.

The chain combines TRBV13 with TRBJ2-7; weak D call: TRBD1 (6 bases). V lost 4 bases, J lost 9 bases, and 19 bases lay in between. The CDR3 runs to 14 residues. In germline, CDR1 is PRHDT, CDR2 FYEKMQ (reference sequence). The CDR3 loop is CASSSDRFLRGQYF. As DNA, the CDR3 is TGTGCCAGCAGCTCGGACAGATTCCTACGTGGGCAGTACTTC.

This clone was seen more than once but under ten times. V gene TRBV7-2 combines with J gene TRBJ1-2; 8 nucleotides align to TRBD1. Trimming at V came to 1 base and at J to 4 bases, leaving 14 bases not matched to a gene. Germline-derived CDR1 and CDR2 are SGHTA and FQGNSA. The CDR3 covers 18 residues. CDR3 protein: CASSLDENPVQGGYGYTF. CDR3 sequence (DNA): TGTGCCAGCAGCTTAGACGAGAACCCAGTACAGGGGGGCTATGGCTACACCTTC.

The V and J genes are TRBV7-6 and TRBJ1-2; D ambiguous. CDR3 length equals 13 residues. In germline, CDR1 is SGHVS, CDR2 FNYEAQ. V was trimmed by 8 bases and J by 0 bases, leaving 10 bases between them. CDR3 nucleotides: TGTGCCAGCGCCCCGGACGCTAACTATGGCTACACCTTC. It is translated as CASAPDANYGYTF.

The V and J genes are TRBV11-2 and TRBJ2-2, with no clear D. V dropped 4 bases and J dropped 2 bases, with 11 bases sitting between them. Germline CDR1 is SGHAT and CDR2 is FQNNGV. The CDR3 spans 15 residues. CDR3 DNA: TGTGCCAGCAGCTCACTCGGGTCAAACACCGGGGAGCTGTTTTTT. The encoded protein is CASSSLGSNTGELFF.